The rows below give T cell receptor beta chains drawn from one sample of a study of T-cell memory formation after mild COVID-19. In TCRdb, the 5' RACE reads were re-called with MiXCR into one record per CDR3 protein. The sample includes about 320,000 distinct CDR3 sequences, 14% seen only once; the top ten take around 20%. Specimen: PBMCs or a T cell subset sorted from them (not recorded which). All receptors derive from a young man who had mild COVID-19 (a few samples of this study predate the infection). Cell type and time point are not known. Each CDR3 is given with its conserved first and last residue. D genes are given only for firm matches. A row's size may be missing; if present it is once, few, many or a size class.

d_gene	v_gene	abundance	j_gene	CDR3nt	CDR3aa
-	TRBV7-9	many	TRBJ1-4	TGTGCCAGCAGCTTAGTCTCCGGGCCAAATGAAAAACTGTTTTTT	CASSLVSGPNEKLFF
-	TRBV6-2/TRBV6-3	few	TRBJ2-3	TGTGCCAGCAGGAGAATAGCGAGGGGTATATCAGATACGCAGTATTTT	CASRRIARGISDTQYF
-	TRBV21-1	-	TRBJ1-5	TGTGCCAGCGGGTACAGGGAGGCCTTTGAGCCCCAGCATTTT	CASGYREAFEPQHF
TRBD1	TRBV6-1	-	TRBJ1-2	TGTGCCAGCAGAACGACAGGGGTCGGCTACACCTTC	CASRTTGVGYTF
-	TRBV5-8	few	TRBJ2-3	TGTGCCAGCAGCTGGGGGAGTTCACCCACAGATACGCAGTATTTT	CASSWGSSPTDTQYF
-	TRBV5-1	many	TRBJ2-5	TGCGCCAGCAGCGAAGACAGCTCCCGGGAGACCCAGTACTTC	CASSEDSSRETQYF
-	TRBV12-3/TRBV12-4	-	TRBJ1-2	TGTGCCAGCAGTTTAATTGGCGGCTACACCTTC	CASSLIGGYTF
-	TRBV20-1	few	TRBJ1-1	TGCAGTGCTAGCACGGTTCGGGGTATTAGTGAAGCTTTCTTT	CSASTVRGISEAFF
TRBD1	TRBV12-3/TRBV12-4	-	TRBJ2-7	TGTGCCAGCAGTTTATTGGGGGACAGGGTACACGAGCAGTACTTC	CASSLLGDRVHEQYF
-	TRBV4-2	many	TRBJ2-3	TGTGCCAGCAGCCAACCTGGACCCTTCCAGTATTTT	CASSQPGPFQYF
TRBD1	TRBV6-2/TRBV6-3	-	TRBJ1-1	TGTGCCAGCAGTTACCTCCTACAGGGGGCAGGGGACACTGAAGCTTTCTTT	CASSYLLQGAGDTEAFF
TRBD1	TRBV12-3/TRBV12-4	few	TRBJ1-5	TGTGCCAGCAGTTTCGGGACAGCAAATCAGCCCCAGCATTTT	CASSFGTANQPQHF
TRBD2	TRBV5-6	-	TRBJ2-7	TGTGCCAGCTTTGAGCTAGCGGCCTACGAGCAGTACTTC	CASFELAAYEQYF
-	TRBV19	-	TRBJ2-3	TGTGCCAGTAGTGGCCCCGAGTGGGTGTATCCAGATACGCAGTATTTT	CASSGPEWVYPDTQYF
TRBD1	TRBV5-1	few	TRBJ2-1	TGCGCCAGCAGCGTTGGGACAGGGGTAAATGAGCAGTTCTTC	CASSVGTGVNEQFF
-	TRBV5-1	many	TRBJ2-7	TGCGCCAGCAGGGCAGATTTGGGGTACGAGCAGTACTTC	CASRADLGYEQYF
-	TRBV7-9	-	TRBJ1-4	TGTGCCAGCAGCTCTTACGGACCTAATGAAAAACTGTTTTTT	CASSSYGPNEKLFF
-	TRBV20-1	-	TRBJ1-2	TGCAGTGCCCTTACCTGGGCCCAGGGCTACACCTTC	CSALTWAQGYTF
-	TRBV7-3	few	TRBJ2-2	TGTGCCAGCAGCCCTCCTGGGGTGAACACCGGGGAGCTGTTTTTT	CASSPPGVNTGELFF
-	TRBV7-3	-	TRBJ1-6	TGTGCCAGCAGCCTCCGAGGGGATTACTCACCCCTCCACTTT	CASSLRGDYSPLHF
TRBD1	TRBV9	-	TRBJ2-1	TGTGCCAGCACCAGGGGGGGGACAGGGGGCTGGAATGAGCAGTTCTTC	CASTRGGTGGWNEQFF
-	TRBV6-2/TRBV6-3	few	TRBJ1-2	TGTGCCAGCAGTTACTCGGACAGTTATGGCTACACCTTC	CASSYSDSYGYTF